Listed below are T cell receptor beta chains from one sample, sequenced in a study of blood T cell repertoires in COVID-19. Assay used: immunoSEQ multiplex PCR; TCRdb lists only in-frame clones, some missing. Of 70,000 to 90,000 clones in the sample, 80% to 90% were seen once. The sample taken for sequencing was peripheral blood. Receptor source: an older woman with acute or convalescent COVID-19. The CDR3 runs from the conserved cysteine through the conserved F or W. Fields, in order: D gene, V gene, J gene, clone size, CDR3 protein, CDR3 DNA. The D gene is left open where the match is weak. A clone size is listed for some rows: how often the clone was seen (once, few, many), or a class if it is expanded.

.,TRBV7-2,TRBJ2-7,.,CASSRQGSPNYEQYF,TGTGCCAGCAGTCGCCAGGGAAGTCCGAACTACGAGCAGTACTTC
.,TRBV3-1/TRBV3-2,TRBJ2-3,.,CASSQENRLDTQYF,TGTGCCAGCAGCCAAGAGAACAGGCTAGATACGCAGTATTTT
.,TRBV5-1,TRBJ2-2,.,CASSLSGETTGELFF,TGCGCCAGCAGCCTCTCCGGAGAAACCACCGGGGAGCTGTTTTTT
TRBD1,TRBV7-9,TRBJ1-6,few,CASSRETGGNSPLHF,TGTGCCAGCAGCCGCGAGACAGGGGGTAATTCACCCCTCCACTTT
.,TRBV19,TRBJ1-1,.,CASSISGAGAFF,TGTGCCAGTAGTATTAGCGGAGCAGGAGCTTTCTTT
TRBD2,TRBV5-1,TRBJ2-1,.,CASRGGGEMPYNEQFF,TGCGCCAGCAGGGGCGGGGGGGAAATGCCCTACAATGAGCAGTTCTTC
.,TRBV29-1,TRBJ1-2,.,CSVEGSRGFYGYTF,TGCAGCGTTGAGGGAAGCAGGGGCTTCTATGGCTACACCTTC
TRBD1,TRBV13,TRBJ1-5,.,CASSLDRGLSQPQHF,TGTGCCAGCAGCTTAGACAGGGGGCTAAGTCAGCCCCAGCATTTT
TRBD2,TRBV7-8,TRBJ2-2,.,CASSSSGGDNTGELFF,TGTGCCAGCAGCTCTAGCGGGGGGGACAACACCGGGGAGCTGTTTTTT
.,TRBV7-9,TRBJ1-4,.,CASSQGQYNEKLFF,TGTGCCAGCAGCCAAGGACAGTATAATGAAAAACTGTTTTTT
TRBD1,TRBV27,TRBJ2-2,.,CASSFTGGTGELFF,TGTGCCAGCAGTTTCACAGGGGGCACCGGGGAGCTGTTTTTT
.,TRBV12-3/TRBV12-4,TRBJ2-5,.,CASSFVAETQYF,TGTGCCAGCAGTTTTGTGGCAGAGACCCAGTACTTC
.,TRBV4-2,TRBJ2-5,.,CASSQDERGETQYF,TGTGCCAGCAGCCAAGATGAACGGGGAGAGACCCAGTACTTC
TRBD1,TRBV27,TRBJ2-3,.,CASSLGNRGADTQYF,TGTGCCAGCAGTTTGGGGAACAGGGGCGCAGATACGCAGTATTTT
TRBD2,TRBV6-6,TRBJ2-1,few,CASNVLAGGVNEQFF,TGTGCCAGCAACGTACTAGCGGGGGGGGTAAATGAGCAGTTCTTC
TRBD1,TRBV2,TRBJ2-5,.,CASRLDRGLETQYF,TGTGCCAGCAGGTTGGACAGGGGATTAGAGACCCAGTACTTC
.,TRBV6-1,TRBJ1-6,.,CASSERGQYNSPLHF,TGTGCCAGCAGTGAGCGAGGCCAGTATAATTCACCCCTCCACTTT
.,TRBV4-2,TRBJ1-3,.,CASSPMGNTIYF,TGTGCCAGCAGCCCCATGGGAAACACCATATATTTT
TRBD1,TRBV6-5,TRBJ1-1,.,CASSYRVQGKNTEAFF,TGTGCCAGCAGTTACCGCGTACAGGGGAAAAACACTGAAGCTTTCTTT
TRBD1,TRBV5-1,TRBJ1-1,.,CASTPGGAGTEAFF,TGCGCCAGCACCCCAGGGGGCGCTGGGACTGAAGCTTTCTTT
.,TRBV24-1,TRBJ1-6,.,CATSSAGRQDSPLHF,TGTGCCACCAGTTCCGCCGGCAGGCAAGATTCACCCCTCCACTTT
TRBD2,TRBV6-5,TRBJ2-5,.,CASKEGGGAEETQYF,TGTGCCAGCAAGGAAGGCGGGGGGGCCGAGGAGACCCAGTACTTC
.,TRBV12-5,TRBJ1-5,.,CASGFEGSHQPQHF,TGTGCTAGTGGTTTTGAGGGTAGCCATCAGCCCCAGCATTTT
.,TRBV2,TRBJ1-5,.,CASRGGRGAQPQHF,TGTGCCAGCCGTGGAGGTCGCGGCGCTCAGCCCCAGCATTTT
TRBD1,TRBV24-1,TRBJ1-4,once,CATSEATGEEKLFF,TGTGCCACCAGTGAGGCGACAGGGGAGGAAAAACTGTTTTTT
TRBD1,TRBV7-9,TRBJ1-3,many,CASSWGQHSGNTIYF,TGTGCCAGCAGCTGGGGACAGCACTCTGGAAACACCATATATTTT
TRBD1,TRBV3-1/TRBV3-2,TRBJ2-7,.,CASSLGQGPYEQYF,TGTGCCAGCAGCCTGGGACAGGGGCCATACGAGCAGTACTTC
TRBD1,TRBV6-5,TRBJ2-2,.,CASSQWTGGGGELFF,TGTGCCAGCAGTCAGTGGACAGGGGGCGGCGGGGAGCTGTTTTTT
.,TRBV15,TRBJ2-7,.,CATSRDRPYEQYF,TGTGCCACCAGCAGAGACAGGCCCTACGAGCAGTACTTC
TRBD1,TRBV5-1,TRBJ1-5,medium-sized,CASKGQGSNQPQHF,TGCGCCAGCAAGGGACAGGGCTCGAATCAGCCCCAGCATTTT
TRBD2,TRBV7-8,TRBJ2-1,.,CASSLVRRGGYNEQFF,TGTGCCAGCAGCCTCGTTCGGCGGGGGGGGTACAATGAGCAGTTCTTC
TRBD1,TRBV7-8,TRBJ1-4,.,CASSLGVFGQATGFTTNEKLFF,TGTGCCAGCAGCTTAGGGGTATTCGGACAGGCCACAGGCTTTACAACTAATGAAAAACTGTTTTTT
.,TRBV5-4,TRBJ1-4,.,CASSLKNDATNEKLFF,TGTGCCAGCAGCCTAAAAAATGATGCAACTAATGAAAAACTGTTTTTT
TRBD1,TRBV5-1,TRBJ2-7,.,CASSMGQGANEQYF,TGCGCCAGCAGCATGGGACAGGGGGCGAACGAGCAGTACTTC
.,TRBV5-6,TRBJ1-2,.,CASSLVQGLVGGYTF,TGTGCCAGCAGCTTGGTGCAGGGACTCGTGGGGGGCTACACCTTC